Below, 30 T cell receptor beta chains from the same sample are listed, as sequenced in a study of blood T cell repertoires in COVID-19 (dated by TCRdb to between 2020 and 2021). Libraries were made using the immunoSEQ multiplex PCR assay. This immuneACCESS table, as held by TCRdb, lists in-frame sequences with V and J called but not all clones. Of the missing ones, under half trace to an unresolved V gene in checked studies; the others have no known cause. In this sample the table shows approximately 200,000 clones, about 80% of which occur a single time. Of the sample, approximately 1.3% falls within the top ten clones. Sequencing was performed on PBMCs or T cells enriched from blood (not recorded which). The receptor set was obtained from a woman aged 35 to 49 with acute COVID-19.

This clone was found once. This chain uses TRBV27 with TRBJ1-2; D gene unclear. The CDR3 has 12 amino acids. Germline CDR1 reads MNHEY; CDR2 reads SMNVEV (reference sequence). The germline V and J ends were trimmed by 6 bases and 4 bases, with 9 bases remaining between them. The CDR3: CASRQNRYGYTF. The CDR3 DNA follows: TGTGCCAGCAGACAGAATCGCTATGGCTACACCTTC.

The chain combines TRBV5-8 with TRBJ2-3; perhaps TRBD1 as D (5 bases). Trimming took off 4 bases at V and 0 bases at J, with 9 bases between the two ends. CDR1 is SGHTS, CDR2 YDEGEE, per germline. The CDR3 is made up of 14 amino acids. This CDR3 reads CASSRGFSTDTQYF. The CDR3 DNA reads TGTGCCAGCAGCAGGGGCTTTAGCACAGATACGCAGTATTTT. Drawing the rest from reference TRBV5-8 and TRBJ2-3, the complete variable domain is EAGVTQSPTHLIKTRGQQATLRCSPISGHTSVYWYQQALGLGLQFLLWYDEGEERNRGNFPPRFSGRQFPNYSSELNVNALELEDSALYLCASSRGFSTDTQYFGPGTRLTVL.

The chain uses TRBV6-5 and TRBJ1-1; TRBD1 aligns across 7 bases. V dropped 7 bases and J dropped 4; count of bases not matched to a gene: 6. The CDR3 totals 13 residues. Germline V gene sequence: CDR1 MNHEY, CDR2 SVGAGI. In DNA form, the CDR3 reads TGTGCCAGCAAACAACAGGGGACCACTGAAGCTTTCTTT. Translating gives CASKQQGTTEAFF.

V and J are TRBV19 and TRBJ2-1; D not certain. CDR1 and CDR2 (germline): LNHDA, SQIVND (reference sequence). The CDR3 is 14 amino acids. Trimming took off 5 bases at V and 5 bases at J, with 13 bases between the two ends. The CDR3 bases are TGTGCCAGTAGTTCCAGGTCCGCCCACAATGAGCAGTTCTTC. As protein: CASSSRSAHNEQFF.

The chain recombines TRBV5-6 with TRBJ2-2, with no clear D. V was clipped by 0 bases and J by 5 bases, with 11 bases between them. Germline-derived CDR1 and CDR2 are SGHDT and YYEEEE. This CDR3 is built from 15 residues. The CDR3 DNA reads TGTGCCAGCAGCTTGGCCGGGTTATGGACCGGGGAGCTGTTTTTT. It encodes CASSLAGLWTGELFF.

The chain has TRBV19 and TRBJ2-3; 8 nucleotides match TRBD2. The V gene's germline CDR1 is LNHDA and CDR2 SQIVND (reference sequence). The CDR3 has 15 residues. V shed 0 bases, J shed 6 bases, and the junction held 5 bases outside the gene matches. The CDR3 spells CASSIDGRARDTQYF. The CDR3 nucleotides are TGTGCCAGTAGTATAGACGGGAGGGCCCGTGATACGCAGTATTTT.

CDR3 sequence reads: CASSKRTGDNEQFF. In DNA, the CDR3 is TGCGCCAGCAGCAAAAGGACAGGAGACAATGAGCAGTTCTTC. V gene TRBV5-1 combines with J gene TRBJ2-1; 7 nucleotides agree with TRBD1. V shed 4 bases and J 5 bases; nucleotides not matched to a gene: 6. CDR3 length: 14 residues. Germline CDR1 reads SGHRS; CDR2 reads YFSETQ.

The genes are TRBV2 and TRBJ2-7; 8 nucleotides line up with TRBD2. J gave up 4 bases and V 3 bases, and 8 bases lay outside the gene matches. Germline V gene lookup returns CDR1 SNHLY and CDR2 FYNNEI. The CDR3 runs to 15 residues. The DNA of the CDR3 is TGTGCCAGCAGTGACCCGGGACTAGTAGAGTACGAGCAGTACTTC. This codes for CASSDPGLVEYEQYF.

The CDR3 sequence: CASSPAAGVNQPQHF. The CDR3 DNA follows: TGTGCCAGCTCACCAGCCGCAGGGGTTAATCAGCCCCAGCATTTT. The rearrangement uses TRBV18 and TRBJ1-5, with D perhaps matching TRBD1 (6 bases). The V gene lost 2 bases and the J gene lost 4 bases, with 12 bases spanning the gap. This CDR3 spans 15 amino acids. Germline loops: CDR1 KGHSH, CDR2 LQKENI.

The chain uses TRBV4-2 and TRBJ1-1; tentative D call: TRBD1 (5 bases). The germline gives CDR1 LGHNA, CDR2 YNFKEQ. Trimming removed 4 bases from V and 3 bases from J, with 12 bases in between. CDR3 length: 14 amino acids. The DNA of the CDR3 is TGTGCCAGCAGCCCATATGACAGAGACACTGAAGCTTTCTTT. Translated, it gives CASSPYDRDTEAFF.

The rearrangement links TRBV15 to TRBJ2-2, with 9 bases lining up with TRBD2. This CDR3 comprises 17 residues. Germline values: CDR1 LNHNV, CDR2 YYDKDF (reference sequence). V was pared by 0 bases and J by 8 bases, with 10 bases of the junction left unmatched. The CDR3 loop is CATSRDMAGGPSGELFF. Here the CDR3 DNA reads TGTGCCACCAGCAGAGATATGGCGGGAGGGCCATCTGGGGAGCTGTTTTTT.

This clone was detected only once. The chain recombines TRBV5-4 with TRBJ2-1; 10 bases align to TRBD1. There are 14 residues in the CDR3. The V gene's germline CDR1 is SGHNT and CDR2 YYREEE (reference sequence). The V segment lost 2 bases and the J segment 10 bases; nucleotides outside the gene matches: 6. The CDR3 sequence is CASSFRQGAGEQFF. The CDR3 DNA reads TGTGCCAGCAGCTTTCGACAGGGGGCCGGGGAGCAGTTCTTC.

This chain connects TRBV2 to TRBJ1-6; 7 nucleotides align to TRBD1. Germline assignment: CDR1 SNHLY and CDR2 FYNNEI. This CDR3 is 14 amino acids long. The ends lost 8 bases at V and 7 bases at J; junction bases unmatched: 8. DNA of the CDR3: TGTGCCAGCGGTAGACAGGGTCTCAATTCACCCCTCCACTTT. Translated, it gives CASGRQGLNSPLHF.

This chain connects TRBV14 to TRBJ2-7, with D possibly being TRBD1 (5 bases). V shed 4 bases and J shed 4 bases, with 17 bases lying between them. There are 15 residues in the CDR3. The germline gives CDR1 SGHDN, CDR2 FVKESK. In nucleotides, the CDR3 is TGTGCCAGCAGCCCCGACAGAGCCAGGCGATACGAGCAGTACTTC. Its protein product is CASSPDRARRYEQYF.

The chain employs TRBV24-1 and TRBJ2-3; 8 bases line up with TRBD2. The V gene end was trimmed by 5 bases and the J gene end by 2 bases; junction bases not matched to a gene: 5. The germline gives CDR1 KGHDR, CDR2 SFDVKD. The CDR3 covers 15 residues. CDR3 sequence reads: CATSASGLLTDTQYF. The CDR3 DNA is TGTGCCACCAGTGCTAGCGGGTTGCTCACAGATACGCAGTATTTT.

About this clone: The sample holds other DNA sequences that translate to the same CDR3. This chain uses TRBV28 with TRBJ1-5; no clear D. The V and J ends lost 6 bases and 1 base respectively, with 13 bases between them. The germline CDR1 and CDR2 sequences are MDHEN and SYDVKM. CDR3 length: 15 amino acids. In DNA, the CDR3 is TGTGCCAGCAGAAAGAGGGCGGGGAGCAATCAGCCCCAGCATTTT. It yields the protein CASRKRAGSNQPQHF.

This clone was recorded a few times. The chain carries TRBV10-2 and TRBJ2-7, with 10 nucleotides matching TRBD1. V was pared by 3 bases and J by 3 bases, with 8 bases of the junction left unmatched. Germline V gene sequence: CDR1 WSHSY, CDR2 SAAADI. The CDR3 is made up of 16 amino acids. Here the CDR3 DNA reads TGCGCCAGCAGTGACATGGAGACAGGGGGCGGCTACGAGCAGTACTTC. This gives the protein CASSDMETGGGYEQYF.

The chain combines TRBV18 with TRBJ1-3, with no clear D. CDR1 is KGHSH, CDR2 LQKENI, per germline. CDR3 length: 16 residues. V was cut by 0 bases and J by 0 bases, with 9 bases left in between. The CDR3, as DNA: TGTGCCAGCTCACCACCGGGCGTTAGCTCTGGAAACACCATATATTTT. Its translation is CASSPPGVSSGNTIYF. The variable domain in full, completed from reference TRBV18 and TRBJ1-3, reads NAGVMQNPRHLVRRRGQEARLRCSPMKGHSHVYWYRQLPEEGLKFMVYLQKENIIDESGMPKERFSAEFPKEGPSILRIQQVVRGDSAAYFCASSPPGVSSGNTIYFGEGSWLTVV.

V usage is TRBV27 and J usage is TRBJ2-7; 9 bases fit TRBD2. The V gene end was trimmed by 3 bases and the J gene end by 2 bases; junction bases not matched to a gene: 11. The CDR3 sequence is 17 residues long. Germline values: CDR1 MNHEY, CDR2 SMNVEV (reference sequence). CDR3 protein: CASSFRAGGLVAYEQYF. The CDR3 coding sequence is TGTGCCAGCAGTTTTCGAGCGGGGGGCTTAGTCGCCTACGAGCAGTACTTC.

V usage is TRBV6-2 or TRBV6-3 and J usage is TRBJ1-1; the D is unclear. The CDR3 spans 16 residues. V lost 4 bases and J 4 bases, leaving 19 bases between the germline ends. In germline, CDR1 is MNHEY, CDR2 SVGEGT. CDR3 protein: CASSSSRLRSVTEAFF. CDR3 DNA: TGTGCCAGCAGTTCCTCCCGGTTGCGCTCGGTCACTGAAGCTTTCTTT.

The rearrangement links TRBV6-2 or TRBV6-3 to TRBJ2-3; no definite D call. The CDR3 is made up of 15 amino acids. CDR1 is MNHEY and CDR2 is SVGEGT in the germline V gene. The V end lost 4 bases, the J end lost 2 bases, and 13 bases lay between the germline ends. CDR3 in DNA: TGTGCCAGCAGTTTGTCCTCTACTAACACAGATACGCAGTATTTT. Protein sequence: CASSLSSTNTDTQYF.

This clone was counted once. The CDR3 sequence: CASSLSGNEQFF. The DNA of the CDR3 is TGTGCCAGCAGCCTTAGCGGCAATGAGCAGTTCTTC. This chain joins TRBV7-6 and TRBJ2-1; a possible D gene is TRBD2 (6 bases). Trimming left V 5 bases short and J 6 bases short, with 8 bases between. Germline V gene data show CDR1 as SGHVS and CDR2 as FNYEAQ. This CDR3 has 12 residues. Supplemented by reference TRBV7-6 and TRBJ2-1, the full variable domain reads GAGVSQSPRYKVTKRGQDVALRCDPISGHVSLYWYRQALGQGPEFLTYFNYEAQQDKSGLPNDRFSAERPEGSISTLTIQRTEQRDSAMYRCASSLSGNEQFFGPGTRLTVL.

V is TRBV6-2 or TRBV6-3 and J is TRBJ2-1; TRBD2 agrees at 7 bases. Germline V gene data show CDR1 as MNHEY and CDR2 as SVGEGT. The CDR3 sequence is 14 residues long. The trim removed 7 bases at V and 6 bases at J, leaving 9 bases unmatched. In DNA, the CDR3 is TGTGCCAGCACCCCACTAGCGCGAATCAATGAGCAGTTCTTC. Translation: CASTPLARINEQFF.

The chain recombines TRBV5-4 with TRBJ2-7; TRBD2 agrees at 10 bases. The junction had 8 bases not matched to a gene; V was cut back by 4 bases and J by 7 bases. This CDR3 is built from 14 residues. Germline CDR1 reads SGHNT; CDR2 reads YYREEE (reference sequence). The CDR3 bases are TGTGCCAGCAGCGCTACTAGCGGGGCATTGGAGCAGTACTTC. It is translated as CASSATSGALEQYF.

The V and J genes are TRBV4-1 and TRBJ2-1, with 7 bases lining up with TRBD1. CDR3 size: 13 residues. Germline CDR1 MGHRA, CDR2 YSYEKL. Losses at the gene ends were 2 bases for V and 8 bases for J; bases not matched to a gene: 3. The CDR3 loop is CASSQTQGYEQFF. CDR3 bases: TGCGCCAGCAGCCAAACACAGGGGTATGAGCAGTTCTTC.

The chain has TRBV2 and TRBJ1-6, with 7 bases fitting TRBD1. Germline V gene lookup returns CDR1 SNHLY and CDR2 FYNNEI. The CDR3 spans 15 residues. The trim removed 7 bases at V and 0 bases at J, leaving 3 bases unmatched. In DNA form, the CDR3 reads TGTGCCAGCAAAGGGGACAGCTCCTATAATTCACCCCTCCACTTT. This translates into CASKGDSSYNSPLHF.

This clone was recorded a few times. The V call is TRBV6-2 or TRBV6-3, the J call TRBJ1-2; 8 bases match TRBD1. Trimming cost V 6 bases and J 5 bases; bases outside gene matches: 11. The germline CDR1 and CDR2 sequences are MNHEY and SVGEGT. The CDR3 loop spans 15 amino acids. The CDR3 protein is CASSPGTGLTYGYTF. In nucleotides, the CDR3 is TGTGCCAGCAGCCCCGGGACAGGCTTGACTTATGGCTACACCTTC.

The chain joins TRBV9 to TRBJ1-4; a weak D match, TRBD1 (5 bases). CDR1 is SGDLS, CDR2 YYNGEE, per germline. V was cut by 3 bases and J by 0 bases, with 18 bases left in between. This CDR3 comprises 18 residues. The CDR3 DNA follows: TGTGCCAGCAGCGCAGCGATCAACAGGCGATCAACTAATGAAAAACTGTTTTTT. Residues: CASSAAINRRSTNEKLFF.

This clone was picked up one time. The J gene is TRBJ2-7, the V gene TRBV28; 7 nucleotides align to TRBD1. Germline V gene data show CDR1 as MDHEN and CDR2 as SYDVKM. This CDR3 region has 13 residues. V was clipped by 6 bases and J by 10 bases; unmatched bases: 12. CDR3 sequence: CASSTGTDVSQYF. Written as DNA, the CDR3 is TGTGCCAGCAGCACCGGGACAGACGTGTCCCAGTACTTC.

This clone has just a few counts. The rearrangement uses TRBV6-5 and TRBJ1-5; no clear D gene. The CDR3 is 16 residues long. Germline loops: CDR1 MNHEY, CDR2 SVGAGI. Between the trimmed V and J ends, which lost 0 bases and 2 bases, there was a span of 11 bases. CDR3 nucleotides: TGTGCCAGCAGTTACTCGAGGGCAGGCCGCAATCAGCCCCAGCATTTT. It codes for CASSYSRAGRNQPQHF.